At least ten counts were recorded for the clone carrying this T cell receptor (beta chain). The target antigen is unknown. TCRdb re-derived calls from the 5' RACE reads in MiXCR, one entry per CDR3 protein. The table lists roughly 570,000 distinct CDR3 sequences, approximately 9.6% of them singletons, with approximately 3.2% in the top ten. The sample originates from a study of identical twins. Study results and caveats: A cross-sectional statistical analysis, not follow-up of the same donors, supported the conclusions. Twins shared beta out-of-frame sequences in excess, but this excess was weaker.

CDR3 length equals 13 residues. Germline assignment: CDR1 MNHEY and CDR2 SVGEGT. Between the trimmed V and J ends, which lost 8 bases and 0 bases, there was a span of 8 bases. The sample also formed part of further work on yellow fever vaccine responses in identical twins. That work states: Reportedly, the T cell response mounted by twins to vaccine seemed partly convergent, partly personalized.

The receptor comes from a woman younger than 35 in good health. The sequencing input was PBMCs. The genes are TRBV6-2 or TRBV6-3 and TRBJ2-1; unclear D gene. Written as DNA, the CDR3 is TGTGCCAGCGCCCGTGGCTCCTACAATGAGCAGTTCTTC. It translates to CASARGSYNEQFF.